The 15 T cell receptor beta chains below were found in one sample sequenced in a study of blood T cells in healthy people across ages. Then a second PCR, running about 6 to 12 cycles, was carried out with a sample-barcoded 5' primer and a J-beta primer mix. Using its own MiXCR run on the 5' RACE reads, TCRdb lists one record per CDR3 protein. The sample contains approximately 800,000 distinct CDR3 sequences, 45% to 70% of which appear only once. Source material: blood. The receptors originated from a man aged 40-55 years in good health.

In nucleotides, the CDR3 is TGTGCCAGCAGTTTCCCCTCAAGGACTAGCCGAAGGGAGACCCAGTACTTC. This gives the protein CASSFPSRTSRRETQYF. The V call is TRBV2, the J call TRBJ2-5; 8 nucleotides align to TRBD2. V trimming: 5 bases; J trimming: 5 bases; junction bases outside the gene matches: 16. The CDR3 length is 17 residues. Germline loops: CDR1 SNHLY, CDR2 FYNNEI.

V gene TRBV6-6 combines with J gene TRBJ1-4; D gene uncertain. V was shortened by 6 bases and J by 4 bases, with 3 bases between the two germline ends. The length of the CDR3 is 11 residues. Germline values: CDR1 MNHNY, CDR2 SVGAGI (reference sequence). The CDR3 reads CASRRNEKLFF. CDR3 in DNA: TGTGCCAGCAGACGTAATGAAAAACTGTTTTTT.

This clonotype was detected once. The chain employs TRBV7-6 and TRBJ2-2, with D tentatively TRBD1 (6 bases). CDR1 and CDR2 from the germline V gene are SGHVS and FNYEAQ. This CDR3 is built from 13 residues. V was clipped by 5 bases and J by 5 bases, with 9 bases between them. The CDR3 nucleotides read TGTGCCAGCAGCCGGACAGCTACCGGGGAGCTGTTTTTT. It specifies CASSRTATGELFF. Together with reference TRBV7-6 and TRBJ2-2, the CDR3 gives the full variable domain: GAGVSQSPRYKVTKRGQDVALRCDPISGHVSLYWYRQALGQGPEFLTYFNYEAQQDKSGLPNDRFSAERPEGSISTLTIQRTEQRDSAMYRCASSRTATGELFFGEGSRLTVL.

The chain uses TRBV28 and TRBJ1-1, with 7 nucleotides matching TRBD1. The V and J ends lost 6 bases and 6 bases, in that order; junction bases with no gene match: 10. The CDR3 covers 14 residues. Germline V gene lookup returns CDR1 MDHEN and CDR2 SYDVKM. This CDR3 is CASRSPHRGPEAFF. In nucleotides, the CDR3 is TGTGCCAGCAGATCACCACACAGGGGACCTGAAGCTTTCTTT.

This clonotype has a handful of counts. This chain links TRBV20-1 with TRBJ2-3, with D perhaps TRBD1 (5 bases). Germline lookup yields CDR1 DFQATT and CDR2 SNEGSKA (reference sequence). Deletions cut 6 bases from V and 5 bases from J, with 21 bases between. The CDR3 has 15 residues. The CDR3 DNA sequence: TGCAGTGCCCGACTGGGGCTAGGAGCAAGAGATACGCAGTATTTT. This gives the protein CSARLGLGARDTQYF.

This clonotype was detected only a few times. This chain joins TRBV4-2 and TRBJ2-7, with D possibly matching TRBD2 (5 bases). V lost 0 bases and J 1 base, leaving 13 bases between the germline ends. Germline assignment: CDR1 LGHNA and CDR2 YNFKEQ. The CDR3 has 16 residues. The CDR3 nucleotides read TGTGCCAGCAGCCAAGACGCCGGGGTGGCTTCCTACGAGCAGTACTTC. This codes for CASSQDAGVASYEQYF.

This clonotype was counted a few times. The chain joins TRBV4-3 to TRBJ1-2, with 8 bases lining up with TRBD1. Germline V gene sequence: CDR1 LGHNA, CDR2 YSLEER. The CDR3 consists of 14 residues. J gave up 8 bases and V 2 bases, and 7 bases lay outside the gene matches. In DNA, the CDR3 is TGCGCCAGCAGCCAAACGACAGGGGCAGTAGGCTACACCTTC. This encodes CASSQTTGAVGYTF.

The CDR3 protein is CASSPGGDTIYEQYF. CDR3 sequence (DNA): TGTGCCAGCAGTCCGGGGGGGGACACCATCTACGAGCAGTACTTC. V usage is TRBV12-3 or TRBV12-4 and J usage is TRBJ2-7; 8 bases align to TRBD2. The CDR3 is made up of 15 amino acids. V lost 5 bases and J lost 3; bases outside the gene matches: 9.

The J gene is TRBJ2-7, the V gene TRBV5-1, with D uncertain. V gave up 4 bases and J gave up 3 bases, with 14 bases separating them. CDR3 size: 14 residues. Looked up from germline, CDR1 is SGHRS and CDR2 is YFSETQ. This CDR3 is CASSNDDSLYEQYF. CDR3 coding DNA: TGCGCCAGCAGCAACGACGACTCGCTCTACGAGCAGTACTTC.

This clonotype was seen more than once but under ten times. The chain couples TRBV20-1 to TRBJ2-1; 7 positions match TRBD2. From germline, CDR1 is DFQATT and CDR2 SNEGSKA (reference sequence). This CDR3 has 14 amino acids. The V gene end was trimmed by 6 bases and the J gene end by 6 bases; junction bases not matched to a gene: 11. The CDR3 spells CSAISWRESNEQFF. CDR3 nucleotide sequence: TGCAGTGCCATTAGTTGGCGGGAGAGCAATGAGCAGTTCTTC.

The genes are TRBV5-1 and TRBJ2-1, with D possibly TRBD2 on 6 matching bases. V lost 0 bases and J 5 bases, leaving 12 bases between the germline ends. Germline V CDR1 and CDR2: SGHRS, YFSETQ. CDR3 length equals 15 residues. The CDR3 here is CASSLEAGWDNEQFF. In nucleotides, the CDR3 is TGCGCCAGCAGCTTGGAGGCGGGATGGGACAATGAGCAGTTCTTC.

This clonotype was observed a few times. The V gene is TRBV20-1, the J gene TRBJ2-1; D call uncertain. The V end lost 6 bases, the J end lost 0 bases, and 15 bases lay between the germline ends. Germline CDR1 reads DFQATT; CDR2 reads SNEGSKA (reference sequence). The CDR3 spans 15 residues. The CDR3 DNA is TGCAGTGCGGCTTCCCACGCTGACTCCTACAATGAGCAGTTCTTC. Encoded protein: CSAASHADSYNEQFF.

This clonotype has ten or more counts. The chain couples TRBV6-4 to TRBJ2-3; 8 nucleotides align to TRBD2. V lost 3 bases to trimming and J lost 0 bases; unmatched junction nucleotides: 11. CDR1 and CDR2 (germline): MRHNA, SNTAGT. This CDR3 spans 18 amino acids. DNA for the CDR3: TGTGCCAGCAGTGAAGAGGAGACTAGCGCCGGGAGCACAGATACGCAGTATTTT. Its protein product is CASSEEETSAGSTDTQYF.

The chain links TRBV28 to TRBJ1-2; D gene unclear. Trimming left V 6 bases short and J 8 bases short, with 13 bases between. The germline gives CDR1 MDHEN, CDR2 SYDVKM. The CDR3 loop spans 12 amino acids. The DNA for the CDR3 is TGTGCCAGCAGCCTGCGGCTCAGGGGCTACACCTTC. It specifies CASSLRLRGYTF.

The chain links TRBV5-5 to TRBJ2-3; 8 bases are shared with TRBD1. This CDR3 is built from 17 residues. Germline assignment: CDR1 SGHKS and CDR2 YYEKEE (reference sequence). J gave up 5 bases and V 0 bases, and 11 bases lay outside the gene matches. The CDR3 is CASSLAGGASPRDTQYF. DNA of the CDR3: TGTGCCAGCAGCTTGGCAGGGGGCGCTTCCCCTAGAGATACGCAGTATTTT. Combining the CDR3 with reference TRBV5-5 and TRBJ2-3 gives the whole variable domain DAGVTQSPTHLIKTRGQQVTLRCSPISGHKSVSWYQQVLGQGPQFIFQYYEKEERGRGNFPDRFSARQFPNYSSELNVNALLLGDSALYLCASSLAGGASPRDTQYFGPGTRLTVL.